This passage covers 24 T cell receptor beta chains from one sample sequenced in a study of shared clonotypes between healthy human individuals. Repertoires were generated with immunoSEQ multiplex PCR, while TCRdb's copy carries only in-frame clones and drops some. This sample has fewer than 1.8 million clones; approximately 98.5% occur once, and the top ten carry approximately 0.4%. Sequencing was done on a sample of naive CD4+ T cells sorted from blood. Regarding subset: CD45RA+ positively selected. The source is a man aged 30 to 45 in good health.

The rearrangement joins TRBV25-1 to TRBJ2-7; 7 nucleotides agree with TRBD2. Trimming at V came to 3 bases and at J to 4 bases, leaving 6 bases not matched to a gene. The CDR3 has 14 amino acids. CDR1 and CDR2 (germline): MGHDK, SYGVNS. The CDR3 region is CASSERGTTYEQYF. CDR3 DNA: TGTGCCAGCAGTGAGCGAGGGACTACATACGAGCAGTACTTC.

Here the CDR3 reads CASSDARGPQHF. For the CDR3, the DNA is TGTGCCAGCAGTGACGCCCGCGGGCCCCAGCATTTT. The V call is TRBV6-4, the J call TRBJ1-5; D gene ambiguous. V was pared by 2 bases and J by 9 bases, with 8 bases between. The CDR3 is 12 residues long. Germline assignment: CDR1 MRHNA and CDR2 SNTAGT.

The rearrangement joins TRBV5-4 to TRBJ2-2; the D gene is possibly TRBD2 (6 bases). The CDR3 runs 14 residues. Germline V CDR1 and CDR2: SGHNT, YYREEE (reference sequence). V was shortened by 4 bases and J by 6 bases, with 13 bases between the two germline ends. In nucleotides, the CDR3 is TGTGCCAGCAGCCCGGACCCTAGCGCCGGGGAGCTGTTTTTT. As protein: CASSPDPSAGELFF.

In regard to this clone: Other DNA sequences of this sample code for an identical CDR3. V usage is TRBV19 and J usage is TRBJ2-1; D gene ambiguous. Germline V gene sequence: CDR1 LNHDA, CDR2 SQIVND (reference sequence). Trimming removed 3 bases at V and 7 bases at J, with 4 bases between. The length of the CDR3 is 11 residues. As DNA, the CDR3 is TGTGCCAGTAGTATCGGAAATGAGCAGTTCTTC. Translated: CASSIGNEQFF.

This chain uses TRBV5-4 with TRBJ2-7; a possible D gene is TRBD2 (6 bases). This CDR3 region has 14 residues. With 4 bases removed from V and 3 bases from J, the gap between germline ends came to 14 bases. Germline CDR1 is SGHNT and CDR2 is YYREEE (reference sequence). In DNA, the CDR3 is TGTGCCAGCAGCGCGGGACCGCACCGCTACGAGCAGTACTTC. This sequence encodes CASSAGPHRYEQYF.

A remark on this clone: The identical CDR3 is also encoded by other nucleotide sequences in the sample. J is TRBJ2-1 and V is TRBV15; D ambiguous. The CDR3 extends over 12 amino acids. V gave up 0 bases and J gave up 10 bases, with 7 bases separating them. The V gene's germline CDR1 is LNHNV and CDR2 YYDKDF (reference sequence). The DNA of the CDR3 is TGTGCCACCAGCAGAGATGCCGGAGAGCAGTTCTTC. It codes for CATSRDAGEQFF.

The chain has TRBV5-1 and TRBJ1-1; 9 nucleotides align to TRBD1. Germline values: CDR1 SGHRS, CDR2 YFSETQ. The CDR3 totals 15 residues. V lost 3 bases to trimming and J lost 4 bases; unmatched junction nucleotides: 7. CDR3 sequence reads: CASSWGTGQVTEAFF. The CDR3 DNA reads TGCGCCAGCAGCTGGGGGACAGGGCAAGTCACTGAAGCTTTCTTT.

In nucleotides, the CDR3 is TGTGCCAGCACCCGATACGGCAGCTCTGGGGCCAACGTCCTGACTTTC. This codes for CASTRYGSSGANVLTF. The chain joins TRBV7-9 to TRBJ2-6; the D is unclear. CDR1 SEHNR and CDR2 FQNEAQ come from the germline V gene (reference sequence). The CDR3 has 16 residues. Trimming removed 7 bases from V and 0 bases from J, with 13 bases in between.

This rearrangement joins TRBV5-6 to TRBJ2-1; D perhaps matches TRBD2 (6 bases). Trimming took off 1 base at V and 5 bases at J, with 10 bases between the two ends. Germline V lookup: CDR1 SGHDT, CDR2 YYEEEE. The CDR3 contains 14 residues. Written as DNA, the CDR3 is TGTGCCAGCAGCTTGACGGACTACCACAATGAGCAGTTCTTC. It yields the protein CASSLTDYHNEQFF.

The J gene is TRBJ2-5, the V gene TRBV5-1; D is ambiguous. CDR3 size: 14 residues. With 0 bases removed from V and 5 bases from J, the gap between germline ends came to 11 bases. In germline, CDR1 is SGHRS, CDR2 YFSETQ. The CDR3 DNA reads as TGCGCCAGCAGCTTGGGCAGGTCGCGGGAGACCCAGTACTTC. This sequence encodes CASSLGRSRETQYF.

The rearrangement links TRBV6-1 to TRBJ2-5; 8 bases are shared with TRBD2. Looked up from germline, CDR1 is MNHNS and CDR2 is SASEGT. The CDR3 is made up of 15 amino acids. The V and J ends lost 3 bases and 7 bases, in that order; junction bases with no gene match: 10. This CDR3 reads CASSDLPGLVGTQYF. The CDR3 DNA is TGTGCCAGCAGTGACCTACCGGGACTAGTCGGGACCCAGTACTTC.

This chain uses TRBV9 with TRBJ2-5; 7 bases match TRBD2. The CDR3 spans 16 residues. Trimming took 0 bases from V and 5 from J; bases not matched to a gene: 10. Germline V gene lookup returns CDR1 SGDLS and CDR2 YYNGEE. The CDR3 here is CASSVAAGKIRETQYF. The CDR3 region has the DNA TGTGCCAGCAGCGTAGCAGCGGGGAAAATCAGGGAGACCCAGTACTTC.

In the case of this clone: Other DNA sequences from this sample encode an identical CDR3 as well. The chain is built from TRBV30 and TRBJ1-1; perhaps TRBD1 as D (5 bases). V was shortened by 5 bases and J by 4 bases, with 14 bases between the two germline ends. Germline assignment: CDR1 GTSNPN and CDR2 SVGIG (reference sequence). The CDR3 spans 13 residues. CDR3 residues: CAWSRQGGTEAFF. CDR3 in DNA: TGTGCCTGGTCTCGCCAGGGCGGCACTGAAGCTTTCTTT.

The sample holds one count of this clone. The chain combines TRBV19 with TRBJ2-4; TRBD1 or TRBD2 may be the D gene (5 bases each). CDR1 and CDR2 from the germline V gene are LNHDA and SQIVND (reference sequence). Trimming took off 5 bases at V and 7 bases at J, with 15 bases between the two ends. The CDR3 has 14 residues. CDR3 residues: CASSRSGPGNIQYF. The CDR3 DNA follows: TGTGCCAGTAGTCGGTCGGGGCCCGGTAACATTCAGTACTTC.

The gene calls are TRBV27 and TRBJ2-2; TRBD2 aligns across 10 bases. This CDR3 contains 15 residues. In germline, CDR1 is MNHEY, CDR2 SMNVEV (reference sequence). V lost 6 bases and J lost 1; bases outside the gene matches: 2. CDR3 in DNA: TGTGCCAGCAGCGGACTAGCGGAGAACACCGGGGAGCTGTTTTTT. Amino acid sequence: CASSGLAENTGELFF.

This chain joins TRBV5-4 and TRBJ2-5, with 13 nucleotides matching TRBD2. Germline lookup yields CDR1 SGHNT and CDR2 YYREEE (reference sequence). This CDR3 has 17 residues. V lost 0 bases to trimming and J lost 4 bases; unmatched junction nucleotides: 6. Written as DNA, the CDR3 is TGTGCCAGCAGCTTGGCTAAAGGACTAGCGGGAGTAGAGACCCAGTACTTC. This codes for CASSLAKGLAGVETQYF.

V usage is TRBV9 and J usage is TRBJ2-2; the D gene could be TRBD1 or TRBD2 (5 bases each). The CDR3 has 15 residues. Germline CDR1 and CDR2: SGDLS and YYNGEE. Trimming removed 3 bases from V and 7 bases from J, with 16 bases in between. CDR3 sequence (DNA): TGTGCCAGCAGCGCCGGGACCCCGGTATTCGGGGAGCTGTTTTTT. This gives the protein CASSAGTPVFGELFF.

This clone was observed once. The chain carries TRBV11-2 and TRBJ2-3, with 8 bases aligning to TRBD2. The CDR3 runs 16 residues. Germline CDR1 and CDR2: SGHAT and FQNNGV. Trimming removed 1 base from V and 4 bases from J; junction bases left unmatched: 7. CDR3 in DNA: TGTGCCAGCAGCTTAGTAAGCGGGAGATTCCCAGATACGCAGTATTTT. This codes for CASSLVSGRFPDTQYF.

The chain combines TRBV19 with TRBJ1-5, with TRBD1 as a possible D gene (6 bases). Germline CDR1 reads LNHDA; CDR2 reads SQIVND (reference sequence). V lost 6 bases to trimming and J lost 0 bases, with 15 bases between them. The CDR3 runs to 16 residues. CDR3 sequence (DNA): TGTGCCAGTAGCTACTCAGGGGTTTATAGCAATCAGCCCCAGCATTTT. This codes for CASSYSGVYSNQPQHF.

The chain couples TRBV7-3 to TRBJ1-3; D possibly corresponds to TRBD1 (5 bases). Germline V gene sequence: CDR1 SGHTA, CDR2 FQGTGA. The CDR3 consists of 14 residues. V was clipped by 2 bases and J by 4 bases, with 9 bases between them. CDR3 sequence reads: CASSLAGRGNTIYF. DNA of the CDR3: TGTGCCAGCAGCTTAGCAGGGCGCGGAAACACCATATATTTT.

The J gene is TRBJ2-1, the V gene TRBV19, with a possible D match to TRBD2 (6 bases). Germline CDR1 LNHDA, CDR2 SQIVND (reference sequence). V was cut by 5 bases and J by 5 bases, with 10 bases left in between. This CDR3 is built from 13 residues. CDR3 nucleotide sequence: TGTGCCAGTAGTCCATGGACTAACAATGAGCAGTTCTTC. It translates to CASSPWTNNEQFF.

The V call is TRBV6-1, the J call TRBJ2-2, with D unresolved. Germline CDR1 is MNHNS and CDR2 is SASEGT. There are 12 residues in the CDR3. Trimming shortened V by 8 bases and J by 5 bases, and 9 bases separated the two germline ends. Here the CDR3 reads CASDKGTGELFF. CDR3 DNA: TGTGCCAGCGATAAAGGAACCGGGGAGCTGTTTTTT.

The chain has TRBV28 and TRBJ2-7, with D maybe TRBD1 (5 bases). This CDR3 spans 15 amino acids. The V end lost 5 bases, the J end lost 4 bases, and 18 bases lay between the germline ends. The germline gives CDR1 MDHEN, CDR2 SYDVKM. The chain's CDR3 is CASSRPLRQLYEQYF. The CDR3 nucleotides are TGTGCCAGCAGTCGCCCCCTTCGACAGTTATACGAGCAGTACTTC.

V usage is TRBV7-3 and J usage is TRBJ2-5; possibly TRBD1 for D (6 bases). This CDR3 comprises 14 residues. In germline, CDR1 is SGHTA, CDR2 FQGTGA. V shed 4 bases and J shed 3 bases, with 12 bases lying between them. CDR3 amino acids: CASSSGQPEETQYF. CDR3 DNA: TGTGCCAGCAGCTCAGGACAGCCAGAAGAGACCCAGTACTTC.